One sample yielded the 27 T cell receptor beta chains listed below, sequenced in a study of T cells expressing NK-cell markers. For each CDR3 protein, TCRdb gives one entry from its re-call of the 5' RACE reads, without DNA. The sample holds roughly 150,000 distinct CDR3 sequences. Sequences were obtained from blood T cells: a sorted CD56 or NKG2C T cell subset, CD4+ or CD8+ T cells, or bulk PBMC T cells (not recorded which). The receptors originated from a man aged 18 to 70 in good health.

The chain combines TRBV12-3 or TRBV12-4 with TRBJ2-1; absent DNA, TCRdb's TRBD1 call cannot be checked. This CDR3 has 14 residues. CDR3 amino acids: CASSPRGGADEQFF.

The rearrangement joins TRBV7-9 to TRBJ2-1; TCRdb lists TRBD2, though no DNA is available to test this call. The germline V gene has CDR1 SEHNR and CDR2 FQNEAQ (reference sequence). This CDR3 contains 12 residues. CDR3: CASSQSGEEQFF.

The CDR3: CASRFTEEDEQFF. The chain couples TRBV6-5 to TRBJ2-1. CDR3 length: 13 amino acids. CDR1 and CDR2 from the germline V gene are MNHEY and SVGAGI.

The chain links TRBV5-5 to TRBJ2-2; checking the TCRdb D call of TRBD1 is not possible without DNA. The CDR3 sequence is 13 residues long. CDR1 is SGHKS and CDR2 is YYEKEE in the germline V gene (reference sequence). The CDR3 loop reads CASSSSPAGELFF.

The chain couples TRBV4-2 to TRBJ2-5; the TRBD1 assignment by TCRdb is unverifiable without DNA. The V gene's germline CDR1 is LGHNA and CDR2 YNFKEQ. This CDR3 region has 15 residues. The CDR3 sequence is CACSLDGGAGETQYF.

CDR3 amino acids: CASSEWTGGGNTIYF. The J gene is TRBJ1-3, the V gene TRBV6-1; TCRdb names TRBD1, which stays unverified in the absence of DNA. The CDR3 is made up of 15 amino acids. CDR1 is MNHNS and CDR2 is SASEGT in the germline V gene.

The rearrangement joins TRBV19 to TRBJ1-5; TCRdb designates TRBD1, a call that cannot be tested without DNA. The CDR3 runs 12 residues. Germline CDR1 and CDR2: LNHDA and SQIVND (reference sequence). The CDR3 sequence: CASNEGLKPQHF.

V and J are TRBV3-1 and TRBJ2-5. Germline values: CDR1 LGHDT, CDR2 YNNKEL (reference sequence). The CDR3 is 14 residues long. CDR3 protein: CASSQVYTQETQYF.

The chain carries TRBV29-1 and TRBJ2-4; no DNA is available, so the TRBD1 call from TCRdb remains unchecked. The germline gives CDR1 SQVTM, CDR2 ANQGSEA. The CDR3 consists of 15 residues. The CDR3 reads CSVEFSPGGLNIQYF.

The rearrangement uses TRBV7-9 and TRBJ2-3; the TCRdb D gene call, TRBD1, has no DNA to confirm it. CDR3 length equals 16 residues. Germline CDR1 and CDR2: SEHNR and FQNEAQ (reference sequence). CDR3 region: CASSLEAVQGTDTQYF.

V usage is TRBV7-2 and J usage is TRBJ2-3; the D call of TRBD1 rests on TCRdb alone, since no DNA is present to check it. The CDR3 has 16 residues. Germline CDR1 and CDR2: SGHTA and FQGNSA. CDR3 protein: CASSPPTGWGQDTQYF.

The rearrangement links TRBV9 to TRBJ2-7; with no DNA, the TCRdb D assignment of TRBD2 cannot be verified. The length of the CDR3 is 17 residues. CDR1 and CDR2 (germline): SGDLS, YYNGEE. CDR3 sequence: CASSRGSGGQNPYEQYF.

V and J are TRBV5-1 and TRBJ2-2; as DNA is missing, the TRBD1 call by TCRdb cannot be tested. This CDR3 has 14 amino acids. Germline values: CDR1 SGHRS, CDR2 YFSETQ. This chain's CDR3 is CASWFWGAGGELFF.

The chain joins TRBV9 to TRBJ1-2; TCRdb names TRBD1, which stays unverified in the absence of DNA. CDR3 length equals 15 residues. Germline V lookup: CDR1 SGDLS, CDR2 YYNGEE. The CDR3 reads CASSDSLGGLFGYTF.

The CDR3 loop is CASRDLQVPYEQYF. The genes are TRBV5-1 and TRBJ2-7; with no DNA, the TCRdb D assignment of TRBD1 cannot be verified. In germline, CDR1 is SGHRS, CDR2 YFSETQ. The CDR3 spans 14 residues.

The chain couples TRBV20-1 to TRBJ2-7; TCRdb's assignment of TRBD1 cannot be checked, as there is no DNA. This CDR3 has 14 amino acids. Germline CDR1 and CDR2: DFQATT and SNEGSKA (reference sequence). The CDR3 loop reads CSARITSGGREQYF.

CDR3 loop: CASSYVPGQGRDTQYF. V and J are TRBV6-5 and TRBJ2-3; TCRdb names TRBD1, which stays unverified in the absence of DNA. Germline lookup yields CDR1 MNHEY and CDR2 SVGAGI. The length of the CDR3 is 16 residues.

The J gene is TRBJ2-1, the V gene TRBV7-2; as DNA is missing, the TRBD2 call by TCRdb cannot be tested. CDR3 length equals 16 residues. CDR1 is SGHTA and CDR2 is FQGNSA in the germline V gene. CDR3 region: CASSPLAGGTYNEQFF.

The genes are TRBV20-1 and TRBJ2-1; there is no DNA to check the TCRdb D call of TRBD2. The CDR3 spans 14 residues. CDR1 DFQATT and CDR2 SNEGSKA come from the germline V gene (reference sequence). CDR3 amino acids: CSARLAGGQNEQFF.

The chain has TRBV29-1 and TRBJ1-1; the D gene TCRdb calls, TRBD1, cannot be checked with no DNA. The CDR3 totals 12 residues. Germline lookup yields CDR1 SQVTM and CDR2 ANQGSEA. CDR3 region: CSDGTANTEAFF.

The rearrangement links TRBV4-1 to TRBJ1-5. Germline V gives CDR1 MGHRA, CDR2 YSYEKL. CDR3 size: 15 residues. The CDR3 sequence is CASSQGTATYQPQHF.

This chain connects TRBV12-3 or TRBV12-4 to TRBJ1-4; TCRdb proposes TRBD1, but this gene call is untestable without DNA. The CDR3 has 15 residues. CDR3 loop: CASSLTGTGGEKLFF.

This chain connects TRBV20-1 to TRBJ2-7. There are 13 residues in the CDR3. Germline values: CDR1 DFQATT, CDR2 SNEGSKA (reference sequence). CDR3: CSAREKNTYEQYF.

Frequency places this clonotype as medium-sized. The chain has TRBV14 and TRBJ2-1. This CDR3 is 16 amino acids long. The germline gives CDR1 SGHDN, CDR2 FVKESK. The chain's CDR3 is CASSQDYHASRDEQFF. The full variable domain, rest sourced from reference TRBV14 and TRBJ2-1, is EAGVTQFPSHSVIEKGQTVTLRCDPISGHDNLYWYRRVMGKEIKFLLHFVKESKQDESGMPNNRFLAERTGGTYSTLKVQPAELEDSGVYFCASSQDYHASRDEQFFGPGTRLTVL.

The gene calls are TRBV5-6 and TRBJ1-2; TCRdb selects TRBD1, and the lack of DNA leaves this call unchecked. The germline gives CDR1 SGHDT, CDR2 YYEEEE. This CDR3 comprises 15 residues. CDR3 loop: CASSRFRAGAYGYTF.

The CDR3: CASSPGTGYGETQYF. The chain employs TRBV19 and TRBJ2-5; the D call from TCRdb, TRBD2, cannot be confirmed without DNA. The CDR3 has 15 residues. Germline CDR1 is LNHDA and CDR2 is SQIVND (reference sequence).

The CDR3 protein is CASSLVRGWASNYGYTF. The V and J genes are TRBV5-6 and TRBJ1-2. This CDR3 comprises 17 residues. Germline CDR1 and CDR2: SGHDT and YYEEEE.